The entry below gives a single T cell receptor (beta chain) sequence along with its context. The V end lost 5 bases, the J end lost 0 bases, and 11 bases lay between the germline ends. The germline V gene encodes CDR1 GTSNPN and CDR2 SVGIG (reference sequence). CDR3 length equals 15 residues. These data originate in a study of CD8 T cells in Susac syndrome. Random-hexamer reverse transcription was applied to roughly 0.5 to 1 ug RNA. immunoSEQ multiplex PCR amplified TCR beta CDR3 across 54 Vbeta, 13 Jbeta. In TCRdb, the immunoSEQ multiplex PCR reads were re-called with MiXCR into one record per CDR3 protein. Of about 140,000 distinct CDR3 sequences in the sample, roughly 95% were seen once. From blood CD8+ and CD4+ T cells, the TCR beta chain was sequenced.

This TCR derives from a human donor with multiple sclerosis. The sample comprised CD4+ T cells from PBMCs. This chain connects TRBV30 to TRBJ1-6; D gene unclear. The CDR3 protein is CAWVPRSSYNSPLHF. The CDR3 DNA reads as TGTGCCTGGGTCCCCAGGAGCTCCTATAATTCACCCCTCCACTTT.